This T cell receptor beta chain was documented in a study of cytomegalovirus exposure and HLA in healthy donors. Findings and limits, study-wide: When analyzed later, a missense DCLRE1C variant was found to be linked to TCR beta V- and J-gene trimming. Accurate predictions that matched the HLA-A and HLA-B alleles of most subjects were reportedly made from TCR beta sequences. Common viral pathogens were later found to be apparently linked to several of the most significant clusters.

PCR primers comprised 60 Vbeta and 13 Jbeta primers. Per the authors' pipeline: Unique TCR beta chains totaled some 88 million in a later count, with about 11 million of them shared. Sequenced by immunoSEQ multiplex PCR; TCRdb stores in-frame clones only, minus some. V and J calls and clone size come straight from that table; D and trimming were deduced from the DNA. The top ten hold 1.2% to 1.5% of the sample, which has 180,000 or so clones, approximately 80% seen once. This CDR3 is built from 15 residues. CDR1 is MNHEY, CDR2 SMNVEV, per germline (reference sequence). The J segment lost 0 bases and the V segment lost 4 bases, leaving 2 bases of the junction unmatched. A remark on this clone: Its antigen is as yet unknown.

Material for sequencing was PBMCs. This sequence joins TRBV27 and TRBJ2-1; 8 positions match TRBD2. The TCR comes from a girl between 10 and 17 years old in good health and CMV-seropositive. CDR3 loop: CASSSSGSSYNEQFF. The CDR3 coding sequence is TGTGCCAGCAGTTCCAGCGGGAGCTCCTACAATGAGCAGTTCTTC.